Following are 26 T cell receptor beta chains from one sample sequenced in a study of cytomegalovirus exposure and HLA in healthy donors. Data came from immunoSEQ multiplex PCR; TCRdb stores just in-frame clones and leaves some out. The repertoire holds tens of thousands of clones, with just under 95% as singletons. The material sequenced was PBMCs. Every receptor here comes from a man aged 18 to 29 in good health and CMV-seronegative.

The chain uses TRBV6-1 and TRBJ1-2, with D possibly matching TRBD1 (6 bases). This CDR3 spans 15 amino acids. The ends were cut back, 2 bases at V and 5 bases at J, with 15 bases in the middle. Germline lookup yields CDR1 MNHNS and CDR2 SASEGT. As DNA, the CDR3 is TGTGCCAGCAGTGAAAGTACAGGGCCGTCTTATGGCTACACCTTC. This translates into CASSESTGPSYGYTF.

The chain couples TRBV10-1 to TRBJ2-3; 16 bases are shared with TRBD2. CDR1 WNHNN and CDR2 SYGVQD come from the germline V gene (reference sequence). CDR3 length: 18 amino acids. The V gene end was trimmed by 6 bases and the J gene end by 0 bases; junction bases not matched to a gene: 6. The CDR3, as DNA: TGCGCCAGCAGGCCCCCGGGACTAGCGGGAGGGAGCACAGATACGCAGTATTTT. Amino acids: CASRPPGLAGGSTDTQYF.

The J gene is TRBJ2-6, the V gene TRBV28, with D perhaps TRBD1 (5 bases). Deletions cut 3 bases from V and 2 bases from J, with 11 bases between. Per the germline V gene, CDR1 is MDHEN and CDR2 is SYDVKM. The CDR3 consists of 16 residues. In DNA form, the CDR3 reads TGTGCCAGCAGTTTTTATTGGGGCCCTGGGGCCAACGTCCTGACTTTC. The encoded protein is CASSFYWGPGANVLTF.

This clone occurred once. V gene TRBV30 combines with J gene TRBJ1-1; 8 nucleotides match TRBD1. CDR3 size: 17 residues. Trimming cost V 0 bases and J 0 bases; bases outside gene matches: 9. The germline V gene encodes CDR1 GTSNPN and CDR2 SVGIG (reference sequence). The DNA for the CDR3 is TGTGCCTGGAGTGTATTGGACAGGGTAATTATGAACACTGAAGCTTTCTTT. It is translated as CAWSVLDRVIMNTEAFF.

The gene calls are TRBV29-1 and TRBJ2-7; perhaps TRBD1 as D (5 bases). Germline V gives CDR1 SQVTM, CDR2 ANQGSEA. This CDR3 comprises 13 residues. Trimming took off 6 bases at V and 5 bases at J, with 17 bases between the two ends. The CDR3 is CSVLTRAGNEQYF. The CDR3 DNA sequence: TGCAGCGTACTGACACGGGCAGGGAACGAGCAGTACTTC.

The CDR3 coding sequence is TGTGCCAGCAGTGAACGGCAGGGGCGGGTGGGCGAGCAGTACTTC. Its translation is CASSERQGRVGEQYF. The V call is TRBV6-1, the J call TRBJ2-7; tentative D call: TRBD1 (6 bases). V was clipped by 2 bases and J by 6 bases, with 17 bases between them. Germline V gives CDR1 MNHNS, CDR2 SASEGT. The CDR3 runs 15 residues.

The rearrangement uses TRBV4-1 and TRBJ2-1, with 8 nucleotides matching TRBD2. This CDR3 contains 17 residues. CDR1 and CDR2 from the germline V gene are MGHRA and YSYEKL. J gave up 7 bases and V 2 bases, and 13 bases lay outside the gene matches. The CDR3 loop is CASSQYNPGLGKNEQFF. The CDR3 DNA sequence: TGCGCCAGCAGCCAATACAATCCGGGACTAGGTAAAAATGAGCAGTTCTTC.

This clone has just one count. V and J are TRBV2 and TRBJ1-5; tentatively, D is TRBD1 (6 bases). Germline-derived CDR1 and CDR2 are SNHLY and FYNNEI. V was pared by 0 bases and J by 6 bases, with 15 bases between. CDR3 length: 16 amino acids. Here the CDR3 reads CASSEARQGSVQPQHF. CDR3 nucleotide sequence: TGTGCCAGCAGTGAAGCGCGTCAGGGGTCGGTTCAGCCCCAGCATTTT.

This chain connects TRBV19 to TRBJ1-2, with a weak D call TRBD1 (5 bases). The V gene's germline CDR1 is LNHDA and CDR2 SQIVND (reference sequence). CDR3 size: 16 residues. Trimming cost V 1 base and J 4 bases, with 16 bases left between them. Here the CDR3 reads CASSIGTGTVFYGYTF. The CDR3 bases are TGTGCCAGTAGTATAGGCACCGGGACTGTTTTCTATGGCTACACCTTC. The full variable domain, with the rest looked up from reference TRBV19 and TRBJ1-2, is DGGITQSPKYLFRKEGQNVTLSCEQNLNHDAMYWYRQDPGQGLRLIYYSQIVNDFQKGDIAEGYSVSREKKESFPLTVTSAQKNPTAFYLCASSIGTGTVFYGYTFGSGTRLTVV.

The V gene is TRBV7-9, the J gene TRBJ2-4, with TRBD1 as a possible D gene (7 bases). CDR1 and CDR2 from the germline V gene are SEHNR and FQNEAQ (reference sequence). Trimming removed 1 base from V and 2 bases from J, with 12 bases in between. The CDR3 loop spans 16 amino acids. The chain's CDR3 is CASSLGRGDSKNIQYF. DNA of the CDR3: TGTGCCAGCAGCTTAGGCAGGGGGGACTCCAAAAACATTCAGTACTTC.

The gene calls are TRBV15 and TRBJ1-6; no clear D gene. Trimming removed 1 base from V and 6 bases from J, with 10 bases in between. The germline V gene encodes CDR1 LNHNV and CDR2 YYDKDF (reference sequence). CDR3 length: 15 amino acids. The CDR3: CATSRATPLNSPLHF. The CDR3 DNA sequence: TGTGCCACCAGCAGAGCGACTCCTCTTAATTCACCCCTCCACTTT. Drawing the rest from reference TRBV15 and TRBJ1-6, the complete variable domain is DAMVIQNPRYQVTQFGKPVTLSCSQTLNHNVMYWYQQKSSQAPKLLFHYYDKDFNNEADTPDNFQSRRPNTSFCFLDIRSPGLGDTAMYLCATSRATPLNSPLHFGNGTRLTVT.

V usage is TRBV7-9 and J usage is TRBJ2-7, with TRBD2 matching 13 bases. The CDR3 runs to 15 residues. J lost 7 bases, V lost 5 bases, and 8 bases had no gene match. CDR1 and CDR2 from the germline V gene are SEHNR and FQNEAQ (reference sequence). CDR3 DNA sequence: TGTGCCAGCAGCCCGACTAGCGGGAGGTCGCGGGAGCAGTACTTC. Encoded protein: CASSPTSGRSREQYF.

The chain combines TRBV11-2 with TRBJ1-4; 8 bases align to TRBD1. With 5 bases clipped from V and 10 bases from J, the junction kept 9 bases outside the gene matches. Germline lookup yields CDR1 SGHAT and CDR2 FQNNGV. The CDR3 contains 14 residues. The CDR3 is CASSQDRVWGKLFF. Written as DNA, the CDR3 is TGTGCCAGCAGCCAGGACAGGGTGTGGGGAAAACTGTTTTTT.

The chain carries TRBV6-5 and TRBJ1-2; 12 positions agree with TRBD1. Germline lookup yields CDR1 MNHEY and CDR2 SVGAGI. Losses at the gene ends were 6 bases for V and 4 bases for J; bases not matched to a gene: 6. The CDR3 runs 15 residues. The DNA of the CDR3 is TGTGCCAGCAGCCCTGGGACAGGGGGCTTCTATGGCTACACCTTC. Translation: CASSPGTGGFYGYTF.

V is TRBV10-3 and J is TRBJ2-7; TRBD2 matches at 14 bases. Unmatched junction bases numbered 3, after V lost 7 bases and J lost 4 bases. Germline CDR1 is ENHRY and CDR2 is SYGVKD. The CDR3 is 14 amino acids. In nucleotides, the CDR3 is TGTGCCATCAAGAGACTAGCGGGAGGGTACGAGCAGTACTTC. It codes for CAIKRLAGGYEQYF.

This clone was seen once. The J gene is TRBJ1-1, the V gene TRBV5-1; weak D call: TRBD1 (5 bases). The CDR3 is made up of 15 amino acids. The germline V and J ends were trimmed by 3 bases and 3 bases, with 15 bases remaining between them. Per germline, CDR1 SGHRS and CDR2 YFSETQ. CDR3 amino acids: CASSSDRAWDTEAFF. In nucleotides, the CDR3 is TGCGCCAGCAGCTCCGACAGAGCCTGGGACACTGAAGCTTTCTTT.

The CDR3 region is CASSPYRSVGDTEAFF. CDR3 coding DNA: TGTGCCAGCAGTCCGTACAGGTCCGTCGGTGACACTGAAGCTTTCTTT. V and J are TRBV27 and TRBJ1-1, with a tentative D call TRBD1 (5 bases). Deletions cut 5 bases from V and 3 bases from J, with 19 bases between. In germline, CDR1 is MNHEY, CDR2 SMNVEV (reference sequence). The CDR3 has 16 residues.

This chain connects TRBV9 to TRBJ2-3; D might be TRBD2 (6 bases). The CDR3 consists of 15 residues. V shed 1 base and J shed 6 bases, with 15 bases lying between them. CDR1 and CDR2 from the germline V gene are SGDLS and YYNGEE. This chain's CDR3 is CASSVSRGGVDTQYF. CDR3 nucleotide sequence: TGTGCCAGCAGCGTAAGTCGGGGAGGAGTGGATACGCAGTATTTT.

The chain's CDR3 is CASSHGTGLNTEAFF. Here the CDR3 DNA reads TGCGCCAGCAGCCACGGGACAGGGTTGAACACTGAAGCTTTCTTT. The V gene is TRBV4-1, the J gene TRBJ1-1; 9 bases map to TRBD1. Per the germline V gene, CDR1 is MGHRA and CDR2 is YSYEKL. This CDR3 comprises 15 residues. The V segment lost 3 bases and the J segment 0 bases; nucleotides outside the gene matches: 2.

The CDR3 here is CASGLVRGMIDYGYTF. The CDR3 nucleotides are TGTGCTAGTGGTTTGGTCAGGGGTATGATAGACTATGGCTACACCTTC. The rearrangement joins TRBV12-5 to TRBJ1-2; weak D call: TRBD1 (6 bases). The CDR3 consists of 16 residues. Germline CDR1 and CDR2: LGHNT and FRNRAP. V was shortened by 0 bases and J by 3 bases, with 14 bases between the two germline ends.

The chain has TRBV19 and TRBJ1-2; no clear D. CDR1 is LNHDA, CDR2 SQIVND, per germline (reference sequence). CDR3 length equals 15 residues. V lost 4 bases and J 2 bases, leaving 14 bases between the germline ends. The DNA of the CDR3 is TGTGCCAGTAGTAAGGCCAGGCAGGCGAACTATGGCTACACCTTC. Amino acid sequence: CASSKARQANYGYTF.

V gene TRBV10-3 combines with J gene TRBJ1-2; 9 bases align to TRBD1. V lost 4 bases and J lost 4; bases outside the gene matches: 4. The CDR3 consists of 14 residues. Germline V gene data show CDR1 as ENHRY and CDR2 as SYGVKD. The CDR3 is CAISGTGEGYGYTF. In DNA form, the CDR3 reads TGTGCCATCAGTGGGACAGGGGAGGGCTATGGCTACACCTTC.

V is TRBV13 and J is TRBJ1-3; 7 positions agree with TRBD1. Germline V gene data show CDR1 as PRHDT and CDR2 as FYEKMQ (reference sequence). J lost 2 bases, V lost 5 bases, and 6 bases had no gene match. The CDR3 runs 15 residues. Written as DNA, the CDR3 is TGTGCCAGCAGCCCCGACAGGGTCCCTGGAAACACCATATATTTT. Translating gives CASSPDRVPGNTIYF.

V and J are TRBV7-2 and TRBJ2-7; 7 bases are a match to TRBD2. V shed 3 bases and J 2 bases; nucleotides not matched to a gene: 7. CDR1 and CDR2 from the germline V gene are SGHTA and FQGNSA. The length of the CDR3 is 15 residues. The chain's CDR3 is CASSLASGNAYEQYF. CDR3 DNA sequence: TGTGCCAGCAGCTTGGCTAGCGGCAATGCCTACGAGCAGTACTTC.

The V gene is TRBV9, the J gene TRBJ1-1; TRBD1 matches at 7 bases. This CDR3 has 14 residues. J gave up 6 bases and V 0 bases, and 5 bases lay outside the gene matches. Germline V gene sequence: CDR1 SGDLS, CDR2 YYNGEE. CDR3 sequence reads: CASSVDQGGSEAFF. The CDR3 DNA reads as TGTGCCAGCAGCGTAGATCAAGGGGGCTCTGAAGCTTTCTTT. Full variable domain (remainder filled in from reference TRBV9 and TRBJ1-1): DSGVTQTPKHLITATGQRVTLRCSPRSGDLSVYWYQQSLDQGLQFLIQYYNGEERAKGNILERFSAQQFPDLHSELNLSSLELGDSALYFCASSVDQGGSEAFFGQGTRLTVV.

The rearrangement uses TRBV27 and TRBJ1-1, with D possibly being TRBD1 (5 bases). Looked up from germline, CDR1 is MNHEY and CDR2 is SMNVEV (reference sequence). This CDR3 spans 15 amino acids. Trimming removed 0 bases at V and 0 bases at J, with 8 bases between. The CDR3 protein is CASSLSRQLNTEAFF. In DNA form, the CDR3 reads TGTGCCAGCAGTTTATCGAGACAGCTGAACACTGAAGCTTTCTTT.